The entry below gives a single TCR beta chain sequence along with its context. The CDR3 extends over 15 amino acids. Germline CDR1 and CDR2: SGHKS and YYEKEE (reference sequence). Between the trimmed V and J ends, which lost 4 bases and 3 bases, there was a span of 14 bases. The source of the sample is a study of T cell changes during pregnancy in multiple sclerosis. Clones were sequenced by immunoSEQ multiplex PCR, and TCRdb holds only the in-frame ones, with some missing. The sample shows about 60,000 clones, approximately 92% of them seen only once. The V call is TRBV5-5, the J call TRBJ1-3; maybe TRBD1 (6 bases). The TCR sequence derives from a female donor with multiple sclerosis, enrolled in a pregnancy study. The specimen was peripheral blood, collected in the first trimester of pregnancy. The CDR3 sequence: CASSPAGAYGNTIYF. The CDR3 DNA sequence: TGTGCCAGCAGCCCGGCAGGGGCGTATGGAAACACCATATATTTT.